Below, 26 T cell receptor beta chains from the same sample are listed, as sequenced in a study of type 1 regulatory T cells. TCRdb re-called the reads with MiXCR, one entry per CDR3 protein. The sample holds some 90,000 distinct CDR3 sequences, 25% to 40% seen once. Sequencing used CD4+ T cells, either the whole sample or a sorted fraction (not recorded which). The receptors were gathered from a human donor in good health.

This clonotype was detected only a few times. The chain couples TRBV7-8 to TRBJ2-3, with TRBD2 matching over 11 bases. J was trimmed by 4 bases and V by 4 bases; bases with no gene match: 7. The CDR3 has 16 residues. Germline V gene lookup returns CDR1 SGHVS and CDR2 FQNEAQ. The CDR3 DNA reads TGTGCCAGCAGCTCAAACCGACTAGCGGGATCAGATACGCAGTATTTT. It yields the protein CASSSNRLAGSDTQYF.

This clonotype came up once. As DNA, the CDR3 is TGTGCCAGCAGCTTAGGCGGAGCTAGCGGCTCCTACGAGCAGTACTTC. This translates into CASSLGGASGSYEQYF. This chain connects TRBV7-6 to TRBJ2-7; TRBD2 matches at 7 bases. Trimming cost V 1 base and J 0 bases; bases outside gene matches: 6. CDR3 length: 16 residues. CDR1 SGHVS and CDR2 FNYEAQ come from the germline V gene.

Turning to this clonotype: A read error may account for a junction end that differs from germline. The chain links TRBV6-1 to TRBJ2-5, with D possibly being TRBD1 (6 bases). This CDR3 spans 14 amino acids. Germline-derived CDR1 and CDR2 are MNHNS and SASEGT. CDR3 residues: CASSEQTGSSEVSF. In nucleotides, the CDR3 is TGTGCCAGCAGTGAGCAAACAGGGTCGTCCGAGGTCAGCTTC.

The sample holds a few counts of this clonotype. This rearrangement joins TRBV27 to TRBJ2-2; weak D call: TRBD2 (6 bases). Trimming removed 3 bases at V and 7 bases at J, with 9 bases between. The CDR3 is 13 amino acids. Germline CDR1 MNHEY, CDR2 SMNVEV (reference sequence). CDR3 residues: CASSLPGGGELFF. The CDR3 region has the DNA TGTGCCAGCAGTTTGCCCGGGGGCGGGGAGCTGTTTTTT.

V and J are TRBV7-6 and TRBJ2-5; 9 nucleotides match TRBD2. CDR1 is SGHVS, CDR2 FNYEAQ, per germline. This CDR3 is 14 amino acids long. After removal of 8 bases from V and 1 base from J, the junction contained 5 bases not matched to a gene. As DNA, the CDR3 is TGTGCCAGCGGGGGACTAGCTGGCCAAGAGACCCAGTACTTC. It translates to CASGGLAGQETQYF.

The rearrangement links TRBV23-1 to TRBJ2-2; D is unclear. TRBV23-1 is given ORF status, its function remaining uncertain. V was cut by 0 bases and J by 1 base, with 9 bases left in between. The CDR3 covers 16 residues. The CDR3 DNA is TGCGCCAGCAGTCAATCGGCAAGGGAGAACACCGGGGAGCTGTTTTTT. It specifies CASSQSARENTGELFF.

V is TRBV28 and J is TRBJ2-3; D gene uncertain. The CDR3 covers 11 residues. The germline V gene encodes CDR1 MDHEN and CDR2 SYDVKM. V was pared by 5 bases and J by 6 bases, with 6 bases between. The CDR3 is CASSPLDTQYF. The CDR3, as DNA: TGTGCCAGCAGTCCGCTGGATACGCAGTATTTT.

CDR3 protein: CASRRGQDYEQYF. DNA for the CDR3: TGTGCCAGCAGACGGGGACAGGACTACGAGCAGTACTTC. This chain uses TRBV6-1 with TRBJ2-7; 8 bases fit TRBD1. The CDR3 has 13 residues. CDR1 and CDR2 (germline): MNHNS, SASEGT. V dropped 6 bases and J dropped 3; count of bases not matched to a gene: 4.

Written as DNA, the CDR3 is TGTGCCAGCAGCGAAAAGACTAGCGGGAACACCGGGGAGCTGTTTTTT. Its protein is CASSEKTSGNTGELFF. The rearrangement uses TRBV5-4 and TRBJ2-2, with 9 bases lining up with TRBD2. Germline CDR1 and CDR2: SGHNT and YYREEE (reference sequence). This CDR3 is built from 16 residues. V was pared by 4 bases and J by 1 base, with 5 bases of the junction left unmatched.

The chain recombines TRBV7-8 with TRBJ2-7, with 9 positions matching TRBD2. Germline loops: CDR1 SGHVS, CDR2 FQNEAQ. The CDR3 has 16 amino acids. The junction had 9 bases not matched to a gene; V was cut back by 5 bases and J by 1 base. The CDR3 here is CASSNTRLAGSYEQYF. In DNA, the CDR3 is TGTGCCAGCAGCAATACTAGGCTAGCGGGGTCCTACGAGCAGTACTTC. Complete variable domain (other parts from reference TRBV7-8 and TRBJ2-7): GAGVSQSPRYKVAKRGQDVALRCDPISGHVSLFWYQQALGQGPEFLTYFQNEAQLDKSGLPSDRFFAERPEGSVSTLKIQRTQQEDSAVYLCASSNTRLAGSYEQYFGPGTRLTVT.

This clonotype appeared a single time. This chain links TRBV20-1 with TRBJ2-7, with 9 bases identical to TRBD1. Germline V CDR1 and CDR2: DFQATT, SNEGSKA (reference sequence). Trimming cost V 6 bases and J 5 bases; bases outside gene matches: 8. The length of the CDR3 is 13 residues. CDR3 nucleotides: TGCAGTGCGGTCCGAGACAGGGGGGACGAGCAGTACTTC. Translating gives CSAVRDRGDEQYF.

In its sample, this clonotype was seen a few times. The CDR3 DNA reads TGTGCCAGCAGCTTGTTCCAACAGGGGAGCGAGCAGTACTTC. It codes for CASSLFQQGSEQYF. The J gene is TRBJ2-7, the V gene TRBV5-5, with 7 bases aligning to TRBD1. Germline lookup yields CDR1 SGHKS and CDR2 YYEKEE (reference sequence). This CDR3 comprises 14 residues. After removal of 1 base from V and 6 bases from J, the junction contained 7 bases not matched to a gene. Combining the CDR3 with reference TRBV5-5 and TRBJ2-7 gives the whole variable domain DAGVTQSPTHLIKTRGQQVTLRCSPISGHKSVSWYQQVLGQGPQFIFQYYEKEERGRGNFPDRFSARQFPNYSSELNVNALLLGDSALYLCASSLFQQGSEQYFGPGTRLTVT.

The chain is built from TRBV12-3 or TRBV12-4 and TRBJ2-1, with a weak D call TRBD2 (6 bases). The CDR3 extends over 15 amino acids. Trimming shortened V by 7 bases and J by 4 bases, and 17 bases separated the two germline ends. The CDR3 is CASTLLSGGYNEQFF. The CDR3 coding sequence is TGTGCCAGCACCCTACTCAGTGGGGGGTACAATGAGCAGTTCTTC.

In its sample, this clonotype was seen a few times. The chain has TRBV3-2 and TRBJ2-3; the table's D gene call, TRBD1, was not cross checked with the DNA. TRBV3-2 constitutes a pseudogene. This CDR3 is built from 16 residues. The CDR3 region is CASSTRLRGGTDTQYF. In DNA form, the CDR3 reads TGTGCCAGCAGCACCCGCCTAAGGGGAGGCACAGATACGCAGTATTTT.

This chain connects TRBV28 to TRBJ1-2, with a possible D match to TRBD1 (6 bases). Looked up from germline, CDR1 is MDHEN and CDR2 is SYDVKM. This CDR3 contains 16 residues. The V and J ends lost 5 bases and 4 bases respectively, with 20 bases between them. The CDR3 sequence: CASSPSNGGFLYGYTF. The CDR3, as DNA: TGTGCCAGCAGTCCCTCTAACGGGGGCTTCCTCTATGGCTACACCTTC.

The chain is built from TRBV7-2 and TRBJ1-2; 10 bases are shared with TRBD1. This CDR3 spans 14 amino acids. Germline loops: CDR1 SGHTA, CDR2 FQGNSA. J lost 8 bases, V lost 4 bases, and 7 bases had no gene match. The chain's CDR3 is CASSSRDRGVGYTF. Here the CDR3 DNA reads TGTGCCAGCAGCTCCCGGGACAGGGGTGTGGGCTACACCTTC. The full variable domain, completed using reference TRBV7-2 and TRBJ1-2, is GAGVSQSPSNKVTEKGKDVELRCDPISGHTALYWYRQSLGQGLEFLIYFQGNSAPDKSGLPSDRFSAERTGGSVSTLTIQRTQQEDSAVYLCASSSRDRGVGYTFGSGTRLTVV.

There are a few counts of this clonotype. The V gene is TRBV5-1, the J gene TRBJ2-6; 7 bases fit TRBD1. The CDR3 loop spans 17 amino acids. V was pared by 4 bases and J by 3 bases, with 10 bases of the junction left unmatched. Germline CDR1 is SGHRS and CDR2 is YFSETQ. The CDR3 nucleotides read TGCGCCAGCAGCGCGTTAGGGACAGCCGGTGGGGCCAACGTCCTGACTTTC. It is translated as CASSALGTAGGANVLTF.

The V gene is TRBV11-1, the J gene TRBJ2-2; D not resolved. The germline V gene has CDR1 SGHAT and CDR2 FQDESV (reference sequence). The CDR3 has 16 amino acids. Trimming removed 5 bases at V and 1 base at J, with 14 bases between. The CDR3 reads CASSANQRLNTGELFF. The CDR3 DNA reads as TGTGCCAGCAGCGCTAACCAACGCTTGAACACCGGGGAGCTGTTTTTT.

CDR3 residues: CASSLVYGLAANEQFF. CDR3 DNA sequence: TGTGCCAGCAGCTTAGTTTACGGACTAGCGGCCAATGAGCAGTTCTTC. This chain joins TRBV7-9 and TRBJ2-1, with TRBD2 identical over 10 bases. There are 16 residues in the CDR3. The junction had 6 bases not matched to a gene; V was cut back by 1 base and J by 6 bases. CDR1 SEHNR and CDR2 FQNEAQ come from the germline V gene (reference sequence).

The gene calls are TRBV24-1 and TRBJ1-6; D is undetermined. This CDR3 is 16 amino acids long. The ends were cut back, 4 bases at V and 8 bases at J, with 17 bases in the middle. The germline V gene encodes CDR1 KGHDR and CDR2 SFDVKD. Here the CDR3 reads CATSDRGSGGDSPLHF. CDR3 in DNA: TGTGCCACCAGTGACCGCGGGAGTGGAGGTGATTCACCCCTCCACTTT.

This clonotype was counted only a few times. The CDR3 sequence: CSASSGDQPQHF. The CDR3 coding sequence is TGCAGTGCTAGCAGCGGGGATCAGCCCCAGCATTTT. The gene calls are TRBV20-1 and TRBJ1-5; D is unresolved. Germline V CDR1 and CDR2: DFQATT, SNEGSKA (reference sequence). This CDR3 has 12 residues. The ends were cut back, 3 bases at V and 5 bases at J, with 8 bases in the middle.

The rearrangement joins TRBV5-1 to TRBJ2-2; D might be TRBD2 (7 bases). The V end lost 1 base, the J end lost 5 bases, and 15 bases lay between the germline ends. The V gene's germline CDR1 is SGHRS and CDR2 YFSETQ. The CDR3 is made up of 16 amino acids. The DNA for the CDR3 is TGCGCCAGCAGCTTGATTGGACTAGGGACAACCGGGGAGCTGTTTTTT. As protein: CASSLIGLGTTGELFF.

This clonotype has more than one count but fewer than ten. CDR3 region: CASSQGSSGNTIYF. The CDR3 DNA is TGTGCCAGCAGCCAAGGGTCCTCTGGAAACACCATATATTTT. The rearrangement links TRBV11-2 to TRBJ1-3; D remains unclear. The germline V and J ends were trimmed by 5 bases and 0 bases, with 8 bases remaining between them. The CDR3 has 14 amino acids. Per the germline V gene, CDR1 is SGHAT and CDR2 is FQNNGV.

The table lists this clonotype with a few counts. The V gene is TRBV9, the J gene TRBJ2-4; the match to TRBD2 covers 7 bases. The CDR3 covers 17 residues. Germline assignment: CDR1 SGDLS and CDR2 YYNGEE. V was pared by 2 bases and J by 1 base, with 9 bases of the junction left unmatched. The CDR3 is CASSVSWGGGAKNIQYF. CDR3 sequence (DNA): TGTGCCAGCAGCGTTTCATGGGGGGGAGGGGCCAAAAACATTCAGTACTTC.

The V and J genes are TRBV28 and TRBJ1-3; D might be TRBD1 (5 bases). V lost 3 bases and J lost 5, with 11 bases in between. CDR1 is MDHEN and CDR2 is SYDVKM in the germline V gene. CDR3 length: 14 residues. The CDR3 DNA reads as TGTGCCAGCAGTTTTCAGGGTGTCAGAAACACCATATATTTT. This codes for CASSFQGVRNTIYF.

The chain links TRBV3-1 to TRBJ2-7, with TRBD2 identical over 9 bases. CDR1 is LGHDT, CDR2 YNNKEL, per germline (reference sequence). Trimming at V came to 1 base and at J to 6 bases, leaving 4 bases not matched to a gene. The CDR3 is made up of 14 amino acids. In DNA form, the CDR3 reads TGTGCCAGCAGCCAAGTGGGGACTAGCTTCGAGCAGTACTTC. Translated: CASSQVGTSFEQYF.